The 8 T cell receptor beta chains presented below share a single source sample, sequenced in a study of radiotherapy plus CTLA-4 blockade in lung cancer (dated by TCRdb to about 2018). Library preparation used the immunoSEQ multiplex PCR assay. What TCRdb holds here is the immuneACCESS table cut down to in-frame rearrangements. Part of the clones is not present; checked against another copy, under half of the missing clones reflect an unresolved V gene, and the others are unexplained. The sample yields tens of thousands of clones; approximately 76% were counted once. The top ten clonotypes cover about 15% of the sample. Here the sequenced sample was peripheral blood, taken from a patient treated with radiotherapy plus ipilimumab. Every receptor here comes from a human donor with non-small cell lung cancer whose response to radiotherapy plus ipilimumab could not be evaluated. Some clones in this sample may be carry-over from other donors' samples.

This clone is deemed medium-sized. The chain uses TRBV30 and TRBJ2-6, with D perhaps TRBD1 (5 bases). CDR1 GTSNPN and CDR2 SVGIG come from the germline V gene (reference sequence). The CDR3 totals 15 residues. Trimming shortened V by 8 bases and J by 0 bases, and 14 bases separated the two germline ends. The DNA of the CDR3 is TGTGCCACGGACACCGACCGCTCTGGGGCCAACGTCCTGACTTTC. Translated: CATDTDRSGANVLTF.

A single count supports this clone. This chain connects TRBV2 to TRBJ2-2, with TRBD1 as a possible D gene (5 bases). The V and J ends lost 4 bases and 3 bases respectively, with 12 bases between them. This CDR3 is 15 amino acids long. Germline V gives CDR1 SNHLY, CDR2 FYNNEI. The CDR3 DNA sequence: TGTGCCAGCAGTGCGCAGGGTTTGGACACCGGGGAGCTGTTTTTT. Amino acid sequence: CASSAQGLDTGELFF.

The V and J genes are TRBV6-1 and TRBJ2-7; D not resolved. CDR1 and CDR2 from the germline V gene are MNHNS and SASEGT. V lost 5 bases and J 7 bases, leaving 9 bases between the germline ends. This CDR3 comprises 11 residues. The CDR3 coding sequence is TGTGCCAGCAGTATACTCGGGGAGCAGTACTTC. Its protein product is CASSILGEQYF.

The chain has TRBV15 and TRBJ1-1, with 10 positions matching TRBD1. The V gene end was trimmed by 3 bases and the J gene end by 4 bases; junction bases not matched to a gene: 5. This CDR3 has 15 amino acids. The germline gives CDR1 LNHNV, CDR2 YYDKDF (reference sequence). The CDR3 loop reads CATSSGQGVGTEAFF. CDR3 sequence (DNA): TGTGCCACCAGCAGCGGACAGGGGGTTGGCACTGAAGCTTTCTTT.

The chain joins TRBV14 to TRBJ2-5, with D hard to call. The CDR3 sequence is 12 residues long. Germline V CDR1 and CDR2: SGHDN, FVKESK. V lost 8 bases, J lost 5 bases, and 12 bases lay in between. The CDR3 nucleotides read TGTGCCAGCTCCACGAACCGGGAGACCCAGTACTTC. Encoded protein: CASSTNRETQYF.

The count of this clone is one. The rearrangement links TRBV28 to TRBJ1-5; D remains ambiguous. The CDR3 loop spans 13 amino acids. The germline V gene encodes CDR1 MDHEN and CDR2 SYDVKM. V shed 3 bases and J shed 1 base, with 4 bases lying between them. CDR3 in DNA: TGTGCCAGCAGTTTGGCCAGCAATCAGCCCCAGCATTTT. Its translation: CASSLASNQPQHF.

The rearrangement joins TRBV5-6 to TRBJ1-1; TRBD1 agrees at 8 bases. The V segment lost 3 bases and the J segment 6 bases; nucleotides outside the gene matches: 7. Germline V gives CDR1 SGHDT, CDR2 YYEEEE. This CDR3 region has 14 residues. The CDR3, as DNA: TGTGCCAGCAGCTACCGGGACAGGAATTCTGAAGCTTTCTTT. Translated: CASSYRDRNSEAFF.

The chain has TRBV6-5 and TRBJ1-2; D perhaps matches TRBD1 (5 bases). The V end was cut by 3 bases, the J end by 8 bases, with 22 bases between. Germline CDR1 reads MNHEY; CDR2 reads SVGAGI. The CDR3 consists of 16 residues. The CDR3 is CASSYDSGQGGRGYTF. The DNA of the CDR3 is TGTGCCAGCAGTTATGACAGTGGGCAGGGCGGTCGAGGCTACACCTTC.